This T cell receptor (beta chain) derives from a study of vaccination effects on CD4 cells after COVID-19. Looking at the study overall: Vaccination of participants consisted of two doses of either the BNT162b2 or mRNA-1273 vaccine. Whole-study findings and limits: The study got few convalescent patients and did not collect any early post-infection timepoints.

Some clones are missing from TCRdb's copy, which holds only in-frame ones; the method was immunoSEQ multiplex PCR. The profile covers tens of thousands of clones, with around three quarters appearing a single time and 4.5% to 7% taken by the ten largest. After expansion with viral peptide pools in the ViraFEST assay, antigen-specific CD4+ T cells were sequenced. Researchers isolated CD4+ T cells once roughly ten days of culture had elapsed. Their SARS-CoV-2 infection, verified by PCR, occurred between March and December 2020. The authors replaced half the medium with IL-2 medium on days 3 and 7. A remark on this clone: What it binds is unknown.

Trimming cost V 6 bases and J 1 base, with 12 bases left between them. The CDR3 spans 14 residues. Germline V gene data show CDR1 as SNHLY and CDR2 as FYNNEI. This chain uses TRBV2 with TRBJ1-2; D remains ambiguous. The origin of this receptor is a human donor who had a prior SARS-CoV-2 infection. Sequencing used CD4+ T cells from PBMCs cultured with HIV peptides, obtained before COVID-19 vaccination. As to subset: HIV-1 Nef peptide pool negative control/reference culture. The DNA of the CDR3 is TGTGCCAGCAGGTTTCAAGCCGTTAACTATGGCTACACCTTC. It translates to CASRFQAVNYGYTF.